Shown below are 31 T cell receptor beta chains from a single sample sequenced in a study of blood T cell repertoires in COVID-19. Repertoires were generated with immunoSEQ multiplex PCR, while TCRdb's copy carries only in-frame clones and drops some. The sample contains roughly 50,000 clones, about 90% of which appear only once. Sequencing used peripheral blood. The receptors come from a man older than 75 with acute or convalescent COVID-19.

This sequence joins TRBV4-2 and TRBJ2-1; a weak D match, TRBD2 (5 bases). Per the germline V gene, CDR1 is LGHNA and CDR2 is YNFKEQ. The CDR3 is 14 amino acids. Deletions cut 3 bases from V and 3 bases from J, with 9 bases between. CDR3 amino acids: CASSQARGYNEQFF. The CDR3 DNA sequence: TGTGCCAGCAGCCAGGCCCGGGGCTACAATGAGCAGTTCTTC.

The table lists this clone with a count of one. This chain uses TRBV3-1 (or the pseudogene TRBV3-2) with TRBJ1-1; D gene ambiguous. The CDR3 runs 14 residues. Germline CDR1 reads LGHDT; CDR2 reads YNNKEL (reference sequence). Deletions cut 1 base from V and 1 base from J, with 7 bases between. CDR3 loop: CASSQVQSNTEAFF. CDR3 bases: TGTGCCAGCAGCCAAGTACAGTCGAACACTGAAGCTTTCTTT.

The CDR3 spells CASSSPWTGSNYGYTF. CDR3 sequence (DNA): TGTGCCAGCAGCTCCCCGTGGACAGGGAGTAACTATGGCTACACCTTC. The V and J genes are TRBV5-4 and TRBJ1-2; 8 bases are shared with TRBD1. CDR3 length equals 16 residues. The germline V gene has CDR1 SGHNT and CDR2 YYREEE (reference sequence). J lost 1 base, V lost 3 bases, and 8 bases had no gene match.

The chain links TRBV29-1 to TRBJ2-2; maybe TRBD2 (6 bases). Germline V gene lookup returns CDR1 SQVTM and CDR2 ANQGSEA. The CDR3 covers 14 residues. V gave up 4 bases and J gave up 1 base, with 10 bases separating them. The CDR3 DNA reads TGCAGCGTTGCGTACGGGGGGAACACCGGGGAGCTGTTTTTT. Translating gives CSVAYGGNTGELFF.

The chain couples TRBV11-2 to TRBJ2-1; 7 nucleotides agree with TRBD1. The CDR3 has 15 amino acids. The V gene's germline CDR1 is SGHAT and CDR2 FQNNGV. V lost 10 bases and J lost 4; bases outside the gene matches: 13. CDR3 bases: TGTGCCACCAAAAGCGGCAGGGGGATTTACAATGAGCAGTTCTTC. As protein: CATKSGRGIYNEQFF.

V is TRBV5-4 and J is TRBJ1-4; 8 nucleotides align to TRBD1. The CDR3 has 15 residues. Germline V lookup: CDR1 SGHNT, CDR2 YYREEE (reference sequence). Unmatched junction bases numbered 7, after V lost 4 bases and J lost 5 bases. The CDR3 sequence is CASSLGGQGNEKLFF. The CDR3 nucleotides read TGTGCCAGCAGCCTTGGAGGACAGGGAAATGAAAAACTGTTTTTT. The full variable domain, its missing parts supplied by reference TRBV5-4 and TRBJ1-4, is ETGVTQSPTHLIKTRGQQVTLRCSSQSGHNTVSWYQQALGQGPQFIFQYYREEENGRGNFPPRFSGLQFPNYSSELNVNALELDDSALYLCASSLGGQGNEKLFFGSGTQLSVL.

The chain joins TRBV6-6 to TRBJ2-2; 11 positions agree with TRBD2. V lost 6 bases to trimming and J lost 5 bases; unmatched junction nucleotides: 5. Per germline, CDR1 MNHNY and CDR2 SVGAGI (reference sequence). There are 15 residues in the CDR3. CDR3 sequence (DNA): TGTGCCAGCAGCCTACTAGCGGGGGAAACCGGGGAGCTGTTTTTT. Its protein is CASSLLAGETGELFF.

The chain joins TRBV6-5 to TRBJ1-5; no clear D gene. V was pared by 10 bases and J by 2 bases, with 12 bases between. The CDR3 is 13 amino acids. CDR1 and CDR2 from the germline V gene are MNHEY and SVGAGI. CDR3 in amino acids: CATLDTGNQPQHF. In nucleotides, the CDR3 is TGTGCCACCCTTGACACAGGCAATCAGCCCCAGCATTTT.

The chain combines TRBV27 with TRBJ2-1; D gene uncertain. The V gene's germline CDR1 is MNHEY and CDR2 SMNVEV (reference sequence). This CDR3 comprises 14 residues. V lost 0 bases, J lost 12 bases, and 15 bases lay in between. As DNA, the CDR3 is TGTGCCAGCAGTTTATCCTCTACGCTCACGGGGCAGTTCTTC. It is translated as CASSLSSTLTGQFF.

The sample holds one count of this clone. The V and J genes are TRBV7-8 and TRBJ1-6; 8 nucleotides align to TRBD1. The V gene end was trimmed by 10 bases and the J gene end by 9 bases; junction bases not matched to a gene: 11. Germline CDR1 reads SGHVS; CDR2 reads FQNEAQ. CDR3 length: 14 residues. The CDR3: CAIQGAGEPSPLHF. As DNA, the CDR3 is TGTGCCATCCAGGGGGCAGGGGAGCCTTCACCCCTCCACTTT.

V usage is TRBV6-1 and J usage is TRBJ1-4, with D unresolved. The CDR3 is 16 amino acids. CDR1 and CDR2 from the germline V gene are MNHNS and SASEGT. Trimming shortened V by 2 bases and J by 5 bases, and 15 bases separated the two germline ends. The DNA for the CDR3 is TGTGCCAGCAGTGAACGGGGTGGGCTTAGGAATGAAAAACTGTTTTTT. Amino acids: CASSERGGLRNEKLFF.

V is TRBV7-9 and J is TRBJ1-3; 10 bases are shared with TRBD1. Trimming cost V 4 bases and J 4 bases; bases outside gene matches: 4. This CDR3 contains 15 residues. CDR1 and CDR2 from the germline V gene are SEHNR and FQNEAQ (reference sequence). CDR3 sequence reads: CASSWDRGGGNTIYF. CDR3 coding DNA: TGTGCCAGCAGCTGGGACAGGGGAGGAGGAAACACCATATATTTT.

The chain is built from TRBV18 and TRBJ2-1; 8 positions agree with TRBD2. The CDR3 consists of 15 residues. Germline V lookup: CDR1 KGHSH, CDR2 LQKENI. Trimming took 5 bases from V and 8 from J; bases not matched to a gene: 11. As DNA, the CDR3 is TGTGCCAGCTCAGCACTTAGCGGGGTTATGCATGAGCAGTTCTTC. This sequence encodes CASSALSGVMHEQFF.

This chain links TRBV5-6 with TRBJ1-2; 7 bases align to TRBD1. V lost 0 bases and J lost 4; bases outside the gene matches: 3. Germline lookup yields CDR1 SGHDT and CDR2 YYEEEE. The CDR3 is 14 residues long. The CDR3 loop is CASSLAGQTYGYTF. CDR3 sequence (DNA): TGTGCCAGCAGCTTGGCGGGACAGACCTATGGCTACACCTTC.

The chain recombines TRBV5-1 with TRBJ1-3; no reliable D call. The germline gives CDR1 SGHRS, CDR2 YFSETQ. V lost 0 bases to trimming and J lost 0 bases, with 7 bases between them. The CDR3 totals 15 residues. CDR3 nucleotides: TGCGCCAGCAGCTTGGATCAAAACTCTGGAAACACCATATATTTT. This gives the protein CASSLDQNSGNTIYF. Supplemented by reference TRBV5-1 and TRBJ1-3, the full variable domain reads KAGVTQTPRYLIKTRGQQVTLSCSPISGHRSVSWYQQTPGQGLQFLFEYFSETQRNKGNFPGRFSGRQFSNSRSEMNVSTLELGDSALYLCASSLDQNSGNTIYFGEGSWLTVV.

The rearrangement joins TRBV3-1 (or the pseudogene TRBV3-2) to TRBJ1-6; D might be TRBD1 (5 bases). This CDR3 has 14 amino acids. Germline V gene data show CDR1 as LGHDT and CDR2 as YNNKEL (reference sequence). With 8 bases removed from V and 8 bases from J, the gap between germline ends came to 16 bases. In DNA, the CDR3 is TGTGCCAGCTCTTCAGGGCCCGATGATTCACCCCTCCACTTT. Protein sequence: CASSSGPDDSPLHF.

This chain links TRBV28 with TRBJ2-7; D is ambiguous. Trimming removed 5 bases at V and 4 bases at J, with 6 bases between. The CDR3 loop spans 11 amino acids. Germline CDR1 MDHEN, CDR2 SYDVKM. CDR3 region: CASSQRYEQYF. The CDR3 DNA is TGTGCCAGCAGTCAGCGTTACGAGCAGTACTTC.

V is TRBV4-2 and J is TRBJ2-1, with TRBD1 as a possible D gene (5 bases). The V gene's germline CDR1 is LGHNA and CDR2 YNFKEQ. This CDR3 is built from 14 residues. The germline V and J ends were trimmed by 4 bases and 5 bases, with 12 bases remaining between them. The CDR3 sequence: CASSPLTEDNEQFF. The CDR3 DNA reads as TGTGCCAGCAGCCCCCTGACAGAGGACAATGAGCAGTTCTTC.

The V call is TRBV30, the J call TRBJ1-5; D call uncertain. Germline CDR1 reads GTSNPN; CDR2 reads SVGIG (reference sequence). The CDR3 is 13 amino acids. The V end lost 1 base, the J end lost 8 bases, and 12 bases lay between the germline ends. The CDR3 spells CAWSADEREPQHF. In DNA, the CDR3 is TGTGCCTGGAGTGCTGATGAGCGGGAGCCCCAGCATTTT.

This rearrangement joins TRBV11-2 to TRBJ1-2, with a tentative D call TRBD1 (5 bases). This CDR3 region has 15 residues. Germline CDR1 reads SGHAT; CDR2 reads FQNNGV. The germline V and J ends were trimmed by 5 bases and 7 bases, with 20 bases remaining between them. The CDR3 loop reads CASSRDRRGGGGYTF. CDR3 nucleotides: TGTGCCAGCAGCCGGGACCGCCGTGGGGGGGGTGGCTACACCTTC.

This chain connects TRBV20-1 to TRBJ1-2; TRBD1 is a possible D gene (5 bases). V was cut by 3 bases and J by 0 bases, with 14 bases left in between. Germline lookup yields CDR1 DFQATT and CDR2 SNEGSKA (reference sequence). The CDR3 runs to 15 residues. CDR3 nucleotides: TGCAGTGCTAGTTCGGGACTTCTGTCTAACTATGGCTACACCTTC. Translation: CSASSGLLSNYGYTF.

V usage is TRBV21-1 and J usage is TRBJ1-4; whether TRBD1, the table's D call, matches the DNA was not checked. TRBV21-1 has pseudogene status. The CDR3 contains 16 residues. CDR3 in DNA: TGTGCCAGCAGCAAGGGCTGGGGGACAGGGTATGAAAAACTGTTTTTT. This encodes CASSKGWGTGYEKLFF.

The chain is built from TRBV15 and TRBJ1-6, with D perhaps TRBD1 (5 bases). The CDR3 has 15 amino acids. V dropped 7 bases and J dropped 6 bases, with 16 bases sitting between them. From germline, CDR1 is LNHNV and CDR2 YYDKDF (reference sequence). CDR3: CATTREAGGNSPLHF. DNA for the CDR3: TGTGCCACCACCCGTGAGGCCGGGGGTAATTCACCCCTCCACTTT.

The chain links TRBV12-3 or TRBV12-4 to TRBJ1-3; no clear D gene. With 2 bases removed from V and 0 bases from J, the gap between germline ends came to 2 bases. The CDR3 runs 13 residues. DNA for the CDR3: TGTGCCAGCAGTTTACTCTCTGGAAACACCATATATTTT. Amino acid sequence: CASSLLSGNTIYF.

This chain links TRBV6-1 with TRBJ2-3; no clear D. V was pared by 2 bases and J by 0 bases, with 6 bases between. CDR3 length: 14 amino acids. Germline V gene data show CDR1 as MNHNS and CDR2 as SASEGT. Here the CDR3 DNA reads TGTGCCAGCAGTGAACTACTCAGCACAGATACGCAGTATTTT. The encoded protein is CASSELLSTDTQYF.

The J gene is TRBJ2-7, the V gene TRBV5-6; 10 bases agree with TRBD2. CDR3 length equals 15 residues. The V segment lost 2 bases and the J segment 3 bases; nucleotides outside the gene matches: 5. Per the germline V gene, CDR1 is SGHDT and CDR2 is YYEEEE. The DNA for the CDR3 is TGTGCCAGCAGCTTTCGACTAGCGGGCGACTACGAGCAGTACTTC. Translating gives CASSFRLAGDYEQYF.

This rearrangement joins TRBV18 to TRBJ2-7; TRBD1 agrees at 7 bases. The CDR3 consists of 13 residues. Germline V CDR1 and CDR2: KGHSH, LQKENI. Trimming at V came to 4 bases and at J to 2 bases, leaving 2 bases not matched to a gene. CDR3: CASSRDRTYEQYF. In DNA, the CDR3 is TGTGCCAGCTCACGGGACAGAACCTACGAGCAGTACTTC.

J is TRBJ2-2 and V is TRBV15, with D perhaps TRBD1 (6 bases). Germline assignment: CDR1 LNHNV and CDR2 YYDKDF (reference sequence). The CDR3 runs to 12 residues. V was cut by 9 bases and J by 6 bases, with 11 bases left in between. DNA of the CDR3: TGTGCCACGCAGGGGTGGGCCGGGGAGCTGTTTTTT. Translated, it gives CATQGWAGELFF. The entire variable domain, with the rest obtained from reference TRBV15 and TRBJ2-2, is as follows: DAMVIQNPRYQVTQFGKPVTLSCSQTLNHNVMYWYQQKSSQAPKLLFHYYDKDFNNEADTPDNFQSRRPNTSFCFLDIRSPGLGDTAMYLCATQGWAGELFFGEGSRLTVL.

The chain carries TRBV2 and TRBJ2-5; 11 positions agree with TRBD1. The ends lost 5 bases at V and 4 bases at J; junction bases unmatched: 3. From germline, CDR1 is SNHLY and CDR2 FYNNEI. This CDR3 comprises 14 residues. This chain's CDR3 is CASSRDRGGETQYF. CDR3 nucleotide sequence: TGTGCCAGCAGTCGGGACAGGGGGGGAGAGACCCAGTACTTC.

The chain is built from TRBV7-2 and TRBJ1-5; 11 bases match TRBD1. This CDR3 is 15 amino acids long. J was trimmed by 6 bases and V by 5 bases; bases with no gene match: 6. Germline V gives CDR1 SGHTA, CDR2 FQGNSA. The CDR3 loop is CASSPMGTGGQPQHF. The DNA for the CDR3 is TGTGCCAGCAGCCCAATGGGGACAGGGGGTCAGCCCCAGCATTTT.

The V gene is TRBV5-1, the J gene TRBJ2-1; D gene ambiguous. Trimming stripped 4 bases from V and 6 bases from J, with 14 bases between. The germline V gene has CDR1 SGHRS and CDR2 YFSETQ. The CDR3 loop spans 14 amino acids. The CDR3 DNA sequence: TGCGCCAGCAGCCATGCCAGGTCACCCAATGAGCAGTTCTTC. The encoded protein is CASSHARSPNEQFF.